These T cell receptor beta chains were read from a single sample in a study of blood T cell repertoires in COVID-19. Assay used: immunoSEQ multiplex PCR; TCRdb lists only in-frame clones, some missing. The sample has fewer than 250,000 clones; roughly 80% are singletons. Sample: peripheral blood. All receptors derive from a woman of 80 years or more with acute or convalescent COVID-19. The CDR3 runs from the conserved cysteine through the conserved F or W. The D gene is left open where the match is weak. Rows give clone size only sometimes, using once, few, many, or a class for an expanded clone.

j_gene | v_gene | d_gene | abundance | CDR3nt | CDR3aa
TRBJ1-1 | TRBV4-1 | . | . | TGCGCCAGCAGCCAAGAGGGACAATCCTCTGAAGCTTTCTTT | CASSQEGQSSEAFF
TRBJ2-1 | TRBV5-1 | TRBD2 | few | TGCGCCAGCAGCTTGGCTTCTAGCGGGGGGGCGCAGGAGCAGTTCTTC | CASSLASSGGAQEQFF
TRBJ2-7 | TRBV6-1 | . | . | TGTGCCAGCAGTGATCTCAGGGTTTCCTACGAGCAGTACTTC | CASSDLRVSYEQYF
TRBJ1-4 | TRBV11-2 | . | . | TGTGCCAGCAGCTGGGGCGTCTCGGGGGAAGGTGAAAAACTGTTTTTT | CASSWGVSGEGEKLFF
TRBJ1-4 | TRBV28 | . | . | TGTGCCAGCAGGTCAACCGGGAGGGAAAAACTGTTTTTT | CASRSTGREKLFF
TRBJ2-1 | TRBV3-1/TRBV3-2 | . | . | TGTGCCAGCAGCCCAGAGCCTAAGCGGCACAATGAGCAGTTCTTC | CASSPEPKRHNEQFF
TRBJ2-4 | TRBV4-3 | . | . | TGCGCCAGCAGCCGAGATCGACAGACCGTCCATAAAAACATTCAGTACTTC | CASSRDRQTVHKNIQYF
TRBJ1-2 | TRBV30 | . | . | TGTGCCTGGAGTGGAGTTAACTATGGCTACGCCTTC | CAWSGVNYGYAF
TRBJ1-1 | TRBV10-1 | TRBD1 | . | TGCGCCAGCAGTGAGTCGACAGGGGAAGGCTATGAGGAAGCTTTCTTT | CASSESTGEGYEEAFF
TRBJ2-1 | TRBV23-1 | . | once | TGCGCCAGCAGTCAACCTCTTTATTCGATTCAGGGTGTTCAGGGCAATGAGCAGTTCTTC | CASSQPLYSIQGVQGNEQFF
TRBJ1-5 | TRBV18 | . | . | TGTGCCAGCTCACCTTCAAGGGGGGGAGGGCCCCAGCATTTT | CASSPSRGGGPQHF
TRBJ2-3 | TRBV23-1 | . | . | TGCGCCAGCAGTCTCCTGGTCGAGAAGGAGGGAGCAGATACGCAGTATTTT | CASSLLVEKEGADTQYF
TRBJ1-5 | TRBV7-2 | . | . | TGTGCCAGCAGCACCCGGGTCCAACGGAATCAGCCCCAGCATTTT | CASSTRVQRNQPQHF
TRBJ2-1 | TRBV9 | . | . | TGTGCCAGCAGCGCCGCGGGCGGGAACTACAATGAGCAGTTCTTC | CASSAAGGNYNEQFF
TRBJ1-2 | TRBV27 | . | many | TGTGCCAGCAGTTTAGTCGACAGTAACCTAGCTAACTATGGCTACACCTTC | CASSLVDSNLANYGYTF
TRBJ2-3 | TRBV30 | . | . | TGTGCCTGGAGTCTTGAGGCTAGCGGCACAGATACGCAGTATTTT | CAWSLEASGTDTQYF
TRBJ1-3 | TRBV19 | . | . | TGTGCCAGTGGCCAGGGGAGAGGAAACACCATATATTTT | CASGQGRGNTIYF
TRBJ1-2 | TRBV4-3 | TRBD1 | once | TGCGCCAGCAGCCAAGATCGAAGGACAGGAGGCGGCTACACCTTC | CASSQDRRTGGGYTF
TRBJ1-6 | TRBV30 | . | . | TGTGCCTGGAGGCGCAGGGGAGCGGATTCACCCCTCCACTTT | CAWRRRGADSPLHF
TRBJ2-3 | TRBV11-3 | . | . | TGTGCCAGCAGCTTAGGAGGTTTGAGCACAGATACGCAGTATTTT | CASSLGGLSTDTQYF
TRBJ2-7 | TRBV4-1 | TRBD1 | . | TGCGCCAGCAAGCCCTCCGGGACAGGGTTCTACGAGCAGTACTTC | CASKPSGTGFYEQYF
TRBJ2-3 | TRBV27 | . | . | TGTGCCAGCAGAAGTGGCGGGACTACAGATACGCAGTATTTT | CASRSGGTTDTQYF
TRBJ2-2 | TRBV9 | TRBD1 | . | TGTGCCAGCAGCTGGGACAGCCGAAACGGGGAGCTGTTTTTT | CASSWDSRNGELFF
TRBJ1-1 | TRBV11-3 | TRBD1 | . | TGTGCCAGCAGCGGACAGGGGCACACTGAAGCTTTCTTT | CASSGQGHTEAFF
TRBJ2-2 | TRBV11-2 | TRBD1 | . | TGTGCCAGCAGCTTAGATGGACAGGTCCCCCGGGAGCTGTTTTTT | CASSLDGQVPRELFF
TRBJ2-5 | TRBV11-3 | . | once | TGTGCCAGCAGCTTAGATAGGACAGCGGAAGAGACCCAGTACTTC | CASSLDRTAEETQYF
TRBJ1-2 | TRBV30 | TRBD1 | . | TGTGCCTGGAGCGCCAACCTCCAGGGGGTGGATGGCTACACCTTC | CAWSANLQGVDGYTF
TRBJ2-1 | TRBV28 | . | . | TGTGCCACCCGTGCTGGAGGGCCTGGGCAGTTCTTC | CATRAGGPGQFF
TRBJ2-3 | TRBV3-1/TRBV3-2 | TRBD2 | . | TGTGCCAGCAGCGAAATACGGGGGGGTACAGATACGCAGTATTTT | CASSEIRGGTDTQYF
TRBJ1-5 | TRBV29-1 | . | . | TGCAGCGTTGCGTCAGCGGGAGGGCCGAATCAGCCCCAGCATTTT | CSVASAGGPNQPQHF
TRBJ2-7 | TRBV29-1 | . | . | TGCAGCGTTGAAGTATCTGGTAGCTCCTACGAGCAGTACTTC | CSVEVSGSSYEQYF
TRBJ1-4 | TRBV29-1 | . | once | TGCAGCGTGGAGACAGGTCGGAGTGAAAAACTGTTTTTT | CSVETGRSEKLFF
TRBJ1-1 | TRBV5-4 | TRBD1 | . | TGTGCCAGCAGCTTGTACAGGGGGGCTCTAGTCGCTGAAGCTTTCTTT | CASSLYRGALVAEAFF
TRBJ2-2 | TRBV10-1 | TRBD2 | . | TGCGCCAGCAGCTTGACTAGCGGGATGCTGTCCGGGGAGCTGTTTTTT | CASSLTSGMLSGELFF
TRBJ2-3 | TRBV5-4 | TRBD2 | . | TGTGCCAGCAGCCTAGCGGGGGGCCACACAGATACGCAGTATTTT | CASSLAGGHTDTQYF
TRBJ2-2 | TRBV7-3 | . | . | TGTGCCAGCAGCTTGACTGCTAACACCGGGGAGCTGTTTTTT | CASSLTANTGELFF
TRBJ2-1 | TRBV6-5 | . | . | TGTGCCAGCAGTCGCTACCGGGGAGGTGAGCAGTTCTTC | CASSRYRGGEQFF
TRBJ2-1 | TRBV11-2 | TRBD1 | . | TGTGCCAGCACCTCTCTCCGGGACAGGCAGGACAATGAGCAGTTCTTC | CASTSLRDRQDNEQFF